The 9 T cell receptor beta chains given below trace back to one sample, sequenced in a study of T-cell reconstitution after alpha-beta-depleted transplantation in children. Unique molecular identifiers were used to barcode this TCRbeta library. TCRdb re-called the PCR reads with MiXCR, one entry per CDR3 protein. Counted here are some 550,000 distinct CDR3 sequences, approximately 16% occurring once; the ten biggest clones make up roughly 3.3%. The sample was PBMCs from the stem cell graft donor, taken from the stem cell graft. The receptor set was obtained from a human donor who donated a stem cell graft to a child with acute lymphoblastic leukemia.

This clonotype has more than one count but fewer than ten. The rearrangement links TRBV5-1 to TRBJ1-5; D is undetermined. The CDR3 totals 14 residues. Germline-derived CDR1 and CDR2 are SGHRS and YFSETQ. The V and J ends lost 2 bases and 6 bases respectively, with 12 bases between them. The CDR3 DNA reads as TGCGCCAGCAGCTTCGCAGGCGCTGGTCAGCCCCAGCATTTT. Protein product: CASSFAGAGQPQHF.

This clonotype was found a few times. The CDR3: CASKRDSFYEQYF. The CDR3 DNA reads as TGTGCCAGTAAGCGGGACAGTTTCTACGAGCAGTACTTC. This rearrangement joins TRBV7-9 to TRBJ2-7, with D perhaps TRBD1 or TRBD2 (7 bases each). The CDR3 contains 13 residues. V lost 9 bases and J lost 3, with 15 bases in between. Per the germline V gene, CDR1 is SEHNR and CDR2 is FQNEAQ (reference sequence).

Concerning this clonotype itself: Its ends do not fully match the called genes, so a read error is possible. The chain recombines TRBV7-3 with TRBJ2-7; D might be TRBD1 (5 bases). This CDR3 contains 14 residues. Germline V lookup: CDR1 SGHTA, CDR2 FQGTGA. The CDR3 coding sequence is TGTGCCGGCAGCTTTGGGCAGGGCACCTACGAGCAGTACTTC. This gives the protein CAGSFGQGTYEQYF.

The J gene is TRBJ2-2, the V gene TRBV6-1, with TRBD1 matching over 9 bases. The germline gives CDR1 MNHNS, CDR2 SASEGT. The CDR3 sequence is 14 residues long. Trimming at V came to 5 bases and at J to 5 bases, leaving 3 bases not matched to a gene. CDR3 DNA: TGTGCCAGCAGTACAGGGGGCTGGACCGGGGAGCTGTTTTTT. Translated, it gives CASSTGGWTGELFF.

V is TRBV5-1 and J is TRBJ2-7, with 11 nucleotides matching TRBD2. The CDR3 spans 14 residues. The germline V gene encodes CDR1 SGHRS and CDR2 YFSETQ. V was clipped by 0 bases and J by 5 bases; unmatched bases: 1. The CDR3 is CASSLVAGGDEQYF. DNA for the CDR3: TGCGCCAGCAGCTTGGTAGCGGGAGGGGACGAGCAGTACTTC.

A few counts support this clonotype. The rearrangement joins TRBV6-1 to TRBJ2-1; no definite D call. V was cut by 11 bases and J by 5 bases, with 10 bases left in between. This CDR3 region has 11 residues. CDR1 and CDR2 (germline): MNHNS, SASEGT. In DNA form, the CDR3 reads TGTGCCGCTATGGGTCACAATGAGCAGTTCTTC. This sequence encodes CAAMGHNEQFF.

This clonotype showed up just a few times. V and J are TRBV5-1 and TRBJ2-5, with unresolved D. The CDR3 runs 13 residues. CDR1 is SGHRS and CDR2 is YFSETQ in the germline V gene. Trimming cost V 3 bases and J 1 base, with 7 bases left between them. The CDR3 spells CASSSVPQETQYF. CDR3 DNA sequence: TGCGCCAGCAGCTCGGTCCCCCAAGAGACCCAGTACTTC.

The chain has TRBV6-1 and TRBJ2-7; 10 bases align to TRBD1. This CDR3 comprises 16 residues. Germline values: CDR1 MNHNS, CDR2 SASEGT. V lost 6 bases and J lost 3; bases outside the gene matches: 11. The CDR3 DNA follows: TGTGCCAGCAGACCGCGGGACAGGGGACCTCTCTACGAGCAGTACTTC. Translating it yields CASRPRDRGPLYEQYF.

In its sample, this clonotype was seen many times. V gene TRBV7-9 combines with J gene TRBJ1-1, with D possibly TRBD1 on 6 matching bases. Between the trimmed V and J ends, which lost 2 bases and 1 base, there was a span of 11 bases. CDR1 SEHNR and CDR2 FQNEAQ come from the germline V gene (reference sequence). The CDR3 sequence is 15 residues long. DNA of the CDR3: TGTGCCAGCAGCTTAAATCAGGGGACGAACACTGAAGCTTTCTTT. Its translation is CASSLNQGTNTEAFF.